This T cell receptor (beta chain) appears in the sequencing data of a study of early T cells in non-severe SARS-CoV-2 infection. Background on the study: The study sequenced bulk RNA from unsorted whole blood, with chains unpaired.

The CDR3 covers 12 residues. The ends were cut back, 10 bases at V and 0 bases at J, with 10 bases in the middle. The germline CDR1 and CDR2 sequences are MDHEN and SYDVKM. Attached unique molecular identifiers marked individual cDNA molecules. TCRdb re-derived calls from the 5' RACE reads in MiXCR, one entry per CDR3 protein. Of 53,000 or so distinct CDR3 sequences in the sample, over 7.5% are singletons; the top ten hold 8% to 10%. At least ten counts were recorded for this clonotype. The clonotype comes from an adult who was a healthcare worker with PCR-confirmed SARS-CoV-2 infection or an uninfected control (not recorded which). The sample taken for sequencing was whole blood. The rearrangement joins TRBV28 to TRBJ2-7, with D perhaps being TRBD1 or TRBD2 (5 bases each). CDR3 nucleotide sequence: TGTGCCACCCGGGACGTCTCCTACGAGCAGTACTTC. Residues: CATRDVSYEQYF.